This T cell receptor beta chain appears in the sequencing data of a study of monozygotic twins with inflammatory bowel disease. Eight separate reactions for every sample produced the cDNA. One entry per CDR3 protein, without DNA, is what TCRdb gives after re-calling the 5' RACE reads. The specimen's table records around 370,000 distinct CDR3 sequences. The source is a human donor with ulcerative colitis or Crohn's disease, or a healthy co-twin of an affected twin (not recorded which). The sequencing input was blood.

CDR3 in amino acids: CSARGTGVRFINQPQHF. The chain carries TRBV20-1 and TRBJ1-5; absent DNA, TCRdb's TRBD1 call cannot be checked. The CDR3 is made up of 17 amino acids. Germline V lookup: CDR1 DFQATT, CDR2 SNEGSKA (reference sequence).